This entry lists 15 T cell receptor beta chains sequenced from one sample in a study of T cell responses to AZD1222 COVID-19 vaccine. The data were produced by immunoSEQ multiplex PCR, yet TCRdb's version contains in-frame clones alone and is incomplete. The data contain some 120,000 clones, approximately 90% of them singletons. Sequences were derived from peripheral blood, sampled on day 0 of AZD1222 vaccination. These receptors all come from an adult in good health.

This chain connects TRBV18 to TRBJ1-3, with D possibly being TRBD1 (5 bases). The germline V and J ends were trimmed by 2 bases and 5 bases, with 10 bases remaining between them. The CDR3 consists of 14 residues. The germline V gene has CDR1 KGHSH and CDR2 LQKENI. The CDR3 bases are TGTGCCAGCTCACCAGCCACAGGTAGAAACACCATATATTTT. Translating gives CASSPATGRNTIYF.

The chain links TRBV5-1 to TRBJ2-7; 8 bases are a match to TRBD1. Germline V gene data show CDR1 as SGHRS and CDR2 as YFSETQ. J was trimmed by 2 bases and V by 4 bases; bases with no gene match: 8. This CDR3 contains 15 residues. The CDR3 loop reads CASSPGTGSTYEQYF. CDR3 coding DNA: TGCGCCAGCAGCCCCGGGACAGGCTCTACCTACGAGCAGTACTTC.

This clone is a singleton in its sample. A junction end diverges from the germline sequence, so it may reflect a read error. V usage is TRBV19 and J usage is TRBJ1-4; no reliable D call. The CDR3 length is 13 residues. Germline CDR1 reads LNHDA; CDR2 reads SQIVND (reference sequence). The CDR3, as DNA: TGCGGTTCCTCACGCGGGCATGGTGAAAAACTGTTTTTT. Translated, it gives CGSSRGHGEKLFF. The entire variable domain, with the rest obtained from reference TRBV19 and TRBJ1-4, is as follows: DGGITQSPKYLFRKEGQNVTLSCEQNLNHDAMYWYRQDPGQGLRLIYYSQIVNDFQKGDIAEGYSVSREKKESFPLTVTSAQKNPTAFYLCGSSRGHGEKLFFGSGTQLSVL.

The DNA of the CDR3 is TGTGCCAGCAGCTTAGGACGGGATGGCTACACCTTC. This gives the protein CASSLGRDGYTF. The gene calls are TRBV5-6 and TRBJ1-2; no clear D gene. Germline CDR1 and CDR2: SGHDT and YYEEEE. CDR3 length equals 12 residues. Trimming removed 2 bases from V and 6 bases from J, with 8 bases in between.

The chain couples TRBV3-1 (or the pseudogene TRBV3-2) to TRBJ1-1, with D possibly TRBD1 on 6 matching bases. The CDR3 runs 13 residues. With 10 bases removed from V and 1 base from J, the gap between germline ends came to 13 bases. Germline assignment: CDR1 LGHDT and CDR2 YNNKEL (reference sequence). The CDR3 reads CATVSRGNTEAFF. As DNA, the CDR3 is TGTGCCACCGTATCCAGGGGGAACACTGAAGCTTTCTTT.

The chain employs TRBV5-1 and TRBJ2-2, with D hard to call. This CDR3 is 16 amino acids long. Trimming removed 1 base at V and 0 bases at J, with 10 bases between. Germline values: CDR1 SGHRS, CDR2 YFSETQ. DNA of the CDR3: TGCGCCAGCAGCTTGTCTGGTGCCGCGAACACCGGGGAGCTGTTTTTT. It codes for CASSLSGAANTGELFF.

This clone came up once. J is TRBJ2-7 and V is TRBV19; perhaps TRBD1 as D (6 bases). Germline V gene data show CDR1 as LNHDA and CDR2 as SQIVND (reference sequence). This CDR3 spans 12 amino acids. Trimming stripped 4 bases from V and 6 bases from J, with 10 bases between. CDR3 nucleotide sequence: TGTGCCAGTAGTAACAGGGCAGGCGAGCAGTACTTC. It is translated as CASSNRAGEQYF.

The V call is TRBV11-3, the J call TRBJ2-3; a possible D gene is TRBD2 (6 bases). The CDR3 totals 17 residues. Trimming removed 1 base from V and 2 bases from J, with 16 bases in between. Germline CDR1 SGHNT, CDR2 YENEEA. CDR3 amino acids: CASSLGTTGAPTDTQYF. The CDR3 nucleotides read TGTGCCAGCAGCTTAGGGACAACGGGAGCACCCACAGATACGCAGTATTTT.

This rearrangement joins TRBV24-1 to TRBJ2-2; 8 bases fit TRBD2. V lost 7 bases to trimming and J lost 5 bases; unmatched junction nucleotides: 14. The germline CDR1 and CDR2 sequences are KGHDR and SFDVKD. The CDR3 extends over 17 amino acids. As DNA, the CDR3 is TGTGCCACCAGCGGTACTTCCGGGACTAGGAGGACCGGGGAGCTGTTTTTT. Protein product: CATSGTSGTRRTGELFF.

This chain links TRBV29-1 with TRBJ2-5; tentative D call: TRBD2 (5 bases). Germline V gene data show CDR1 as SQVTM and CDR2 as ANQGSEA. The CDR3 is 11 amino acids. With 6 bases removed from V and 5 bases from J, the gap between germline ends came to 10 bases. DNA of the CDR3: TGCAGCGTCCGAGAGCGGGAGACCCAGTACTTC. Protein: CSVRERETQYF. Filled out from reference TRBV29-1 and TRBJ2-5, the complete variable domain reads SAVISQKPSRDICQRGTSLTIQCQVDSQVTMMFWYRQQPGQSLTLIATANQGSEATYESGFVIDKFPISRPNLTFSTLTVSNMSPEDSSIYLCSVRERETQYFGPGTRLLVL.

This chain connects TRBV7-3 to TRBJ2-1; 9 nucleotides align to TRBD2. Germline assignment: CDR1 SGHTA and CDR2 FQGTGA. The V and J ends lost 5 bases and 2 bases, in that order; junction bases with no gene match: 4. CDR3 length equals 15 residues. The CDR3 region has the DNA TGTGCCAGCAGCCCCGGGACTAGCACCTACAATGAGCAGTTCTTC. Encoded protein: CASSPGTSTYNEQFF. Combining the CDR3 with reference TRBV7-3 and TRBJ2-1 gives the whole variable domain GAGVSQTPSNKVTEKGKYVELRCDPISGHTALYWYRQSLGQGPEFLIYFQGTGAADDSGLPNDRFFAVRPEGSVSTLKIQRTERGDSAVYLCASSPGTSTYNEQFFGPGTRLTVL.

The V call is TRBV18, the J call TRBJ1-1; D is unresolved. V was clipped by 3 bases and J by 2 bases, with 16 bases between them. CDR1 and CDR2 from the germline V gene are KGHSH and LQKENI. The CDR3 has 16 residues. The CDR3 sequence is CASSPPRTLDNTEAFF. The CDR3, as DNA: TGTGCCAGCTCACCCCCCCGGACGTTAGATAACACTGAAGCTTTCTTT. The entire variable domain, with the rest obtained from reference TRBV18 and TRBJ1-1, is as follows: NAGVMQNPRHLVRRRGQEARLRCSPMKGHSHVYWYRQLPEEGLKFMVYLQKENIIDESGMPKERFSAEFPKEGPSILRIQQVVRGDSAAYFCASSPPRTLDNTEAFFGQGTRLTVV.

The chain has TRBV18 and TRBJ2-1; 12 nucleotides align to TRBD2. CDR3 length: 15 residues. With V trimmed by 6 bases and J by 6 bases, 6 bases remained unmatched. Germline CDR1 reads KGHSH; CDR2 reads LQKENI. The CDR3 region has the DNA TGTGCCAGCTCCCCGGGACTAGCGGGCTTCAATGAGCAGTTCTTC. Encoded protein: CASSPGLAGFNEQFF. Full variable domain (remainder filled in from reference TRBV18 and TRBJ2-1): NAGVMQNPRHLVRRRGQEARLRCSPMKGHSHVYWYRQLPEEGLKFMVYLQKENIIDESGMPKERFSAEFPKEGPSILRIQQVVRGDSAAYFCASSPGLAGFNEQFFGPGTRLTVL.

This clone was observed a single time. The V and J genes are TRBV5-6 and TRBJ2-1; D gene uncertain. V lost 1 base, J lost 4 bases, and 12 bases lay in between. The CDR3 spans 15 residues. CDR1 is SGHDT, CDR2 YYEEEE, per germline. CDR3 bases: TGTGCCAGCAGCTTGAAGGGATTTACTTACAATGAGCAGTTCTTC. The encoded protein is CASSLKGFTYNEQFF. Combining the CDR3 with reference TRBV5-6 and TRBJ2-1 gives the whole variable domain DAGVTQSPTHLIKTRGQQVTLRCSPKSGHDTVSWYQQALGQGPQFIFQYYEEEERQRGNFPDRFSGHQFPNYSSELNVNALLLGDSALYLCASSLKGFTYNEQFFGPGTRLTVL.

The chain combines TRBV29-1 with TRBJ1-4; weak D call: TRBD1 (5 bases). Deletions cut 2 bases from V and 8 bases from J, with 9 bases between. CDR3 size: 12 residues. The germline V gene encodes CDR1 SQVTM and CDR2 ANQGSEA. The CDR3 reads CSVESGGEKLFF. In DNA form, the CDR3 reads TGCAGCGTTGAATCCGGGGGAGAAAAACTGTTTTTT. The full variable domain, with the rest looked up from reference TRBV29-1 and TRBJ1-4, is SAVISQKPSRDICQRGTSLTIQCQVDSQVTMMFWYRQQPGQSLTLIATANQGSEATYESGFVIDKFPISRPNLTFSTLTVSNMSPEDSSIYLCSVESGGEKLFFGSGTQLSVL.